The text below deals with one T cell receptor beta chain. The data are from a study of cytomegalovirus exposure and HLA in healthy donors. The germline gives CDR1 MNHEY, CDR2 SVGAGI. This CDR3 contains 14 residues. Between the trimmed V and J ends, which lost 7 bases and 7 bases, there was a span of 19 bases. This table comes from immunoSEQ multiplex PCR, and its TCRdb copy is limited to in-frame clones, with some not included. This table holds about 56,000 clones, almost 97% found once. The gene calls are TRBV6-5 and TRBJ1-1; no clear D gene. This receptor was obtained from a woman aged 18 to 35 in good health and CMV-seronegative. Material for sequencing was PBMCs. CDR3: CASTETLVQGEAFF. Here the CDR3 DNA reads TGTGCCAGCACCGAAACACTAGTGCAAGGTGAAGCTTTCTTT.